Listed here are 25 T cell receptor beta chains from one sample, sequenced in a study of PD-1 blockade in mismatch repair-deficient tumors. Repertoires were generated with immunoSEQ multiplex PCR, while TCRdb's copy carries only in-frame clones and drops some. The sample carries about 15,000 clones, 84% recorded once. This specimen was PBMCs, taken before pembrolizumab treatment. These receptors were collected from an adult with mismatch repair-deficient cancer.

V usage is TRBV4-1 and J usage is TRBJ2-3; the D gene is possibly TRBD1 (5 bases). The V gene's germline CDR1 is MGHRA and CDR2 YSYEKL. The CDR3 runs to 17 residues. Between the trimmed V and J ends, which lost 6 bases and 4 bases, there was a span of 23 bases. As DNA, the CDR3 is TGCGCCAGCAGACCGCGAGGTTCGGCGGTAGGGGCAGATACGCAGTATTTT. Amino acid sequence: CASRPRGSAVGADTQYF.

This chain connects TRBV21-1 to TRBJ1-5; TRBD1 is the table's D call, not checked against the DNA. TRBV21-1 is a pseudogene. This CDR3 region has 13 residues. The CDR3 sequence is CASCPDSPEPQHF. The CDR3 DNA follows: TGTGCCAGCTGCCCGGACAGCCCTGAGCCCCAGCATTTT.

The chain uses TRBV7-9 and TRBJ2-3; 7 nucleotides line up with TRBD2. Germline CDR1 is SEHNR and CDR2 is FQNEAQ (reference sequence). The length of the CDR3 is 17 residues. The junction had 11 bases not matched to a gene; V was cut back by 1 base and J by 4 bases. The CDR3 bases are TGTGCCAGCAGCTTAGGGCGGGAGAGAGGAGGGCCAGATACGCAGTATTTT. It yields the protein CASSLGRERGGPDTQYF.

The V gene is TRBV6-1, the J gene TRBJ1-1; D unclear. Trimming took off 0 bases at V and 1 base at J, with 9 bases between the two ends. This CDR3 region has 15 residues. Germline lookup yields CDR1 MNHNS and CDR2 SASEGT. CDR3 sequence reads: CASSEALGPNTEAFF. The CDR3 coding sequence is TGTGCCAGCAGTGAAGCGCTAGGGCCGAACACTGAAGCTTTCTTT.

CDR3 sequence reads: CASSLVLGLNEKLFF. CDR3 DNA: TGTGCCAGCAGCTTAGTTTTGGGACTTAATGAAAAACTGTTTTTT. The chain links TRBV7-9 to TRBJ1-4, with D possibly TRBD1 on 5 matching bases. The germline CDR1 and CDR2 sequences are SEHNR and FQNEAQ (reference sequence). This CDR3 spans 15 amino acids. The V end lost 1 base, the J end lost 4 bases, and 10 bases lay between the germline ends.

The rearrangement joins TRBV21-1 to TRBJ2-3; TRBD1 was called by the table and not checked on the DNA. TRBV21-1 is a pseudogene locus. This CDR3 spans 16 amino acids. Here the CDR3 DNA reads TGTGCCAGCAGCTTAGCCCGACAGGGTGGCACAGATACGCAGTATTTT. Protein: CASSLARQGGTDTQYF.

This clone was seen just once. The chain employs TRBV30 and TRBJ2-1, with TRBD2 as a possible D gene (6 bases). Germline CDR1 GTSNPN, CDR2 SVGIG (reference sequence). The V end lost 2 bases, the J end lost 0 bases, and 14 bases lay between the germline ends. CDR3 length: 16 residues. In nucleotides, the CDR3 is TGTGCCTGGAGTCCTCCCCCGGGACTCTCCTACAATGAGCAGTTCTTC. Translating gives CAWSPPPGLSYNEQFF.

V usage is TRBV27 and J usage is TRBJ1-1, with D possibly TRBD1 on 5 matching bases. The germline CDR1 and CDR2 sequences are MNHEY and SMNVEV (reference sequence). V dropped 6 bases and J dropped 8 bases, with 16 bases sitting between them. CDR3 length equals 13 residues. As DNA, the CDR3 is TGTGCCAGCAGCCGGGACGGGAACAAGGAAGCTTTCTTT. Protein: CASSRDGNKEAFF.

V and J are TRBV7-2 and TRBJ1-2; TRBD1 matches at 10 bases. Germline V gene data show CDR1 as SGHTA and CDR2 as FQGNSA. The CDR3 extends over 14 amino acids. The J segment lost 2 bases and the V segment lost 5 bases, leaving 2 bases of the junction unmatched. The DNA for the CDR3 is TGTGCCAGCAGCCTGGGACAGGGGAACTATGGCTACACCTTC. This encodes CASSLGQGNYGYTF.

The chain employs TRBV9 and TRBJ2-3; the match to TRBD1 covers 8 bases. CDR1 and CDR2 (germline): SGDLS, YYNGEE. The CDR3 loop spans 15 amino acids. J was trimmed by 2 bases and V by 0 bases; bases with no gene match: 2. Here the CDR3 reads CASSVGTGHTDTQYF. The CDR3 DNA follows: TGTGCCAGCAGCGTAGGGACAGGGCACACAGATACGCAGTATTTT.

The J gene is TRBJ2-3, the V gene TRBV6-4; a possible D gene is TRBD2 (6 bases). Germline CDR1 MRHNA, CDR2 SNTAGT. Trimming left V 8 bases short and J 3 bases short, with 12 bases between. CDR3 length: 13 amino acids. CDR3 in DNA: TGTGCCAGCCGTGGAGGGCGAACAGATACGCAGTATTTT. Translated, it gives CASRGGRTDTQYF.

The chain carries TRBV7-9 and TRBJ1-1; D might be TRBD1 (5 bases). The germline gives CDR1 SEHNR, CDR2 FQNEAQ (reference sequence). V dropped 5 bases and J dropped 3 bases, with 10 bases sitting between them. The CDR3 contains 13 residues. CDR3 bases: TGTGCCAGCAGCGACGCAGGGTACACTGAAGCTTTCTTT. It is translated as CASSDAGYTEAFF. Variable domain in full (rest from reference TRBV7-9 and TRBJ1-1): DTGVSQNPRHKITKRGQNVTFRCDPISEHNRLYWYRQTLGQGPEFLTYFQNEAQLEKSRLLSDRFSAERPKGSFSTLEIQRTEQGDSAMYLCASSDAGYTEAFFGQGTRLTVV.

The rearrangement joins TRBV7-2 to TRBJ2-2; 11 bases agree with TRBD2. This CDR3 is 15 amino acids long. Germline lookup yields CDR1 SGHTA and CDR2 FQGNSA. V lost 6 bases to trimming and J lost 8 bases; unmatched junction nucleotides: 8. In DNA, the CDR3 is TGTGCCAGCAGTGAACGACTAGCGGGACTTGGGGAGCTGTTTTTT. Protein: CASSERLAGLGELFF.

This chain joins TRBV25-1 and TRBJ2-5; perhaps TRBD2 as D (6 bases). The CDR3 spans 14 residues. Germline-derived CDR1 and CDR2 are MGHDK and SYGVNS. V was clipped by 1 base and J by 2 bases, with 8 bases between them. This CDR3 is CASSELGGQETQYF. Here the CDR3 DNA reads TGTGCCAGCAGTGAATTGGGGGGACAAGAGACCCAGTACTTC.

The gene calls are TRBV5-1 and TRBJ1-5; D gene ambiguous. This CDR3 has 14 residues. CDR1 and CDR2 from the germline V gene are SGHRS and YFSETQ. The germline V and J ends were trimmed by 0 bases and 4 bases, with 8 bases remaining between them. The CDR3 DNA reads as TGCGCCAGCAGCTTGGGCGGAGGTAATCAGCCCCAGCATTTT. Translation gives CASSLGGGNQPQHF.

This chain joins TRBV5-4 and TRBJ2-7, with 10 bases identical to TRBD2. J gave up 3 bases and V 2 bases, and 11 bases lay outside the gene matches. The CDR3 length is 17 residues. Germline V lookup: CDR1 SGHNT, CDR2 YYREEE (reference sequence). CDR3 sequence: CASSFALAGGVLYEQYF. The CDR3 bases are TGTGCCAGCAGCTTTGCTTTAGCGGGAGGCGTTCTCTACGAGCAGTACTTC.

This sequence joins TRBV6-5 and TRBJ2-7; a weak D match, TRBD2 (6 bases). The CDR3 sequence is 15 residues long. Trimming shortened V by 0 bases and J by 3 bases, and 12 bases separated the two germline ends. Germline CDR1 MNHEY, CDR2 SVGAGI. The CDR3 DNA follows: TGTGCCAGCAGTTACTCGACGGCTAGCGACTACGAGCAGTACTTC. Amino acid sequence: CASSYSTASDYEQYF.

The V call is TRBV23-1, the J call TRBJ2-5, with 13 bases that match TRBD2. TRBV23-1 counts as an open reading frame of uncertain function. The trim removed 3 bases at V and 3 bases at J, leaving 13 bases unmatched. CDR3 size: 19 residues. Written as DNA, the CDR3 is TGCGCCAGCAGTCACCCTAAAATTTCCACTAGCGGGGGGGAAGAGACCCAGTACTTC. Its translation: CASSHPKISTSGGEETQYF.

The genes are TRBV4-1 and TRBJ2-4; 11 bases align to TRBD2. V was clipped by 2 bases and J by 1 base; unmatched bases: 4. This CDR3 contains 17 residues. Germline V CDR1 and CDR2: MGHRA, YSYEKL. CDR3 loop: CASSQPASGRAKNIQYF. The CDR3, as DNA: TGCGCCAGCAGCCAACCTGCTAGCGGGAGGGCCAAAAACATTCAGTACTTC.

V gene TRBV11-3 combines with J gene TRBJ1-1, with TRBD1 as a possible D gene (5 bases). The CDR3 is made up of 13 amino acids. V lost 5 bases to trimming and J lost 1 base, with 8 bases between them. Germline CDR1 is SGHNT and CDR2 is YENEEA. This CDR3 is CASSAQENTEAFF. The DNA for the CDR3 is TGTGCCAGCAGCGCACAGGAGAACACTGAAGCTTTCTTT.

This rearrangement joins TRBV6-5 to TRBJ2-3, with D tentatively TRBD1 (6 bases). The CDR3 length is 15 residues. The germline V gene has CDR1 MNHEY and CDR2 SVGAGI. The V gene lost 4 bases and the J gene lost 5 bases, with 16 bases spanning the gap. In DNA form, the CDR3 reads TGTGCCAGCAGTTCCGAGGGGGTATCAAGAGATACGCAGTATTTT. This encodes CASSSEGVSRDTQYF.

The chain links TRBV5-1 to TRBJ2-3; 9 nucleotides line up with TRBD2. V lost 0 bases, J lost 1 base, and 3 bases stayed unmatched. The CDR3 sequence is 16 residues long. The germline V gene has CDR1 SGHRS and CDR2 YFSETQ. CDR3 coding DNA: TGCGCCAGCAGCTTGGGGGCTAGCGGGGGCACAGATACGCAGTATTTT. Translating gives CASSLGASGGTDTQYF.

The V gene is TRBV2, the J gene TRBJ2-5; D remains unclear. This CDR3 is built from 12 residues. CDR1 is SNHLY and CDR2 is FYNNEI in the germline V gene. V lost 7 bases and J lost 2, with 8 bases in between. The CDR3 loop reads CASTMEQETQYF. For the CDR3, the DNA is TGTGCCAGCACTATGGAACAAGAGACCCAGTACTTC.

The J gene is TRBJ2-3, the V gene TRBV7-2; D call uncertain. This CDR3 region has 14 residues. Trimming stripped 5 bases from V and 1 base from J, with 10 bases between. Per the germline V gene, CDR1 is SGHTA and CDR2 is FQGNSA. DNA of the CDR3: TGTGCCAGCAGCCCCTCCATTGGCACAGATACGCAGTATTTT. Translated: CASSPSIGTDTQYF.

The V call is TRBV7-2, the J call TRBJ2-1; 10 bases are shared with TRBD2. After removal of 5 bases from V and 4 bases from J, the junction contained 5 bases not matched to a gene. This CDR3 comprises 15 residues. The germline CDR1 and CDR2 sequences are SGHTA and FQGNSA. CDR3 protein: CASSPELAGYNEQFF. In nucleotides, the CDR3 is TGTGCCAGCAGCCCCGAACTAGCGGGATACAATGAGCAGTTCTTC.